A single sample is the source of the 29 T cell receptor beta chains below, sequenced in a study of cytomegalovirus exposure and HLA in healthy donors. Vbeta (60) and Jbeta (13) primers were used in the PCR. Some clones are missing from TCRdb's copy, which holds only in-frame ones; the method was immunoSEQ multiplex PCR. The sample consists of 95,000 to 100,000 clones, over 60% of them appearing once. Specimen: PBMCs. These TCRs come from a human donor in good health.

The genes are TRBV7-2 and TRBJ2-5; D is possibly TRBD2 (6 bases). Germline CDR1 is SGHTA and CDR2 is FQGNSA. V lost 5 bases and J 4 bases, leaving 14 bases between the germline ends. This CDR3 is 14 amino acids long. CDR3 bases: TGTGCCAGCAGCCCGACTAGAATTGCAGAGACCCAGTACTTC. Its protein product is CASSPTRIAETQYF. Complete variable domain (other parts from reference TRBV7-2 and TRBJ2-5): GAGVSQSPSNKVTEKGKDVELRCDPISGHTALYWYRQSLGQGLEFLIYFQGNSAPDKSGLPSDRFSAERTGGSVSTLTIQRTQQEDSAVYLCASSPTRIAETQYFGPGTRLLVL.

This clone was observed once. The chain links TRBV9 to TRBJ2-1; tentatively, D is TRBD1 (5 bases). The CDR3 covers 12 residues. The V end was cut by 2 bases, the J end by 9 bases, with 9 bases between. Looked up from germline, CDR1 is SGDLS and CDR2 is YYNGEE. Written as DNA, the CDR3 is TGTGCCAGCAGCGTTCAGGGTTTTGAGCAGTTCTTC. The encoded protein is CASSVQGFEQFF.

The chain employs TRBV9 and TRBJ1-4; D is possibly TRBD1 (6 bases). Germline V gene lookup returns CDR1 SGDLS and CDR2 YYNGEE. The CDR3 runs to 16 residues. V was cut by 4 bases and J by 8 bases, with 21 bases left in between. The CDR3 DNA reads TGTGCCAGCAGCTTCAGGGAAGGGGGAATAGGAGAAAAACTGTTTTTT. It translates to CASSFREGGIGEKLFF.

In DNA form, the CDR3 reads TGTGCCAGCAGCTGGGGGCCGGGACGCAGCACAGATACGCAGTATTTT. It codes for CASSWGPGRSTDTQYF. The chain carries TRBV5-6 and TRBJ2-3; the D gene is possibly TRBD1 (6 bases). Trimming cost V 3 bases and J 0 bases, with 14 bases left between them. The germline V gene has CDR1 SGHDT and CDR2 YYEEEE. CDR3 length: 16 residues.

The rearrangement links TRBV10-2 to TRBJ2-2; 7 bases agree with TRBD1. With 6 bases clipped from V and 5 bases from J, the junction kept 3 bases outside the gene matches. The CDR3 spans 13 residues. Per germline, CDR1 WSHSY and CDR2 SAAADI. This CDR3 is CASSATGTGELFF. DNA of the CDR3: TGCGCCAGCAGCGCGACAGGGACCGGGGAGCTGTTTTTT.

This chain joins TRBV9 and TRBJ1-2; D is perhaps TRBD1 (6 bases). CDR1 is SGDLS and CDR2 is YYNGEE in the germline V gene. CDR3 size: 14 residues. V lost 4 bases and J lost 6, with 16 bases in between. CDR3 region: CASSSDSYYDGYTF. The CDR3 DNA is TGTGCCAGCAGCTCGGACAGTTATTATGATGGCTACACCTTC.

The chain carries TRBV19 and TRBJ2-1; 8 nucleotides align to TRBD2. Per germline, CDR1 LNHDA and CDR2 SQIVND (reference sequence). V shed 7 bases and J 6 bases; nucleotides not matched to a gene: 11. The CDR3 is 15 amino acids. DNA of the CDR3: TGTGCCAGTAACGCGCCGGGACTAGGGCTCAATGAGCAGTTCTTC. Its protein product is CASNAPGLGLNEQFF.

The CDR3 is CASSQSGGLYEQYF. The CDR3 region has the DNA TGTGCCAGCAGTCAATCAGGGGGTTTGTACGAGCAGTACTTC. This chain uses TRBV6-5 with TRBJ2-7; 7 nucleotides align to TRBD1. CDR1 and CDR2 (germline): MNHEY, SVGAGI. The length of the CDR3 is 14 residues. V lost 5 bases and J lost 4; bases outside the gene matches: 8.

This chain connects TRBV18 to TRBJ2-5; D not certain. Germline loops: CDR1 KGHSH, CDR2 LQKENI. This CDR3 region has 15 residues. Trimming shortened V by 4 bases and J by 4 bases, and 16 bases separated the two germline ends. The CDR3 protein is CASSREFGVRETQYF. Written as DNA, the CDR3 is TGTGCCAGCTCACGCGAGTTCGGTGTACGAGAGACCCAGTACTTC.

The chain carries TRBV7-9 and TRBJ1-2; 7 positions agree with TRBD1. The germline gives CDR1 SEHNR, CDR2 FQNEAQ (reference sequence). The V gene end was trimmed by 8 bases and the J gene end by 8 bases; junction bases not matched to a gene: 11. The CDR3 is 13 residues long. The CDR3 here is CASRTQTGIGYTF. CDR3 DNA sequence: TGTGCCAGCCGAACCCAGACAGGGATAGGCTACACCTTC.

The V call is TRBV14, the J call TRBJ2-1, with TRBD2 matching 11 bases. Trimming cost V 6 bases and J 4 bases; bases outside gene matches: 5. The CDR3 sequence is 15 residues long. Per germline, CDR1 SGHDN and CDR2 FVKESK. The CDR3 region has the DNA TGTGCCAGCAGACCGACTAGCGGGACGTACAATGAGCAGTTCTTC. Translating it yields CASRPTSGTYNEQFF.

This clone has just one count. The gene calls are TRBV5-1 and TRBJ2-3; TRBD1 aligns across 9 bases. From germline, CDR1 is SGHRS and CDR2 YFSETQ. Trimming at V came to 4 bases and at J to 4 bases, leaving 7 bases not matched to a gene. CDR3 length: 15 amino acids. CDR3 sequence reads: CASSLQGAGADTQYF. The DNA for the CDR3 is TGCGCCAGCAGCCTACAGGGGGCGGGGGCAGATACGCAGTATTTT.

This chain links TRBV4-1 with TRBJ2-7; a weak D match, TRBD1 (5 bases). Germline CDR1 and CDR2: MGHRA and YSYEKL. Between the trimmed V and J ends, which lost 0 bases and 1 base, there was a span of 10 bases. CDR3 size: 15 residues. CDR3 bases: TGCGCCAGCAGCCAAGATTATCCAGGGTCCTACGAGCAGTACTTC. This codes for CASSQDYPGSYEQYF.

The V gene is TRBV19, the J gene TRBJ1-1; maybe TRBD1 (5 bases). V shed 2 bases and J shed 3 bases, with 16 bases lying between them. The CDR3 is 16 residues long. CDR1 and CDR2 (germline): LNHDA, SQIVND (reference sequence). The CDR3: CASSIFGGGGDTEAFF. CDR3 coding DNA: TGTGCCAGTAGTATATTTGGAGGCGGGGGAGACACTGAAGCTTTCTTT.

As DNA, the CDR3 is TGTGCCAGCAGCTTGGGTCTAGCGGGATTGCAGTTCTTC. It encodes CASSLGLAGLQFF. The chain carries TRBV5-8 and TRBJ2-1; 9 bases align to TRBD2. CDR1 and CDR2 from the germline V gene are SGHTS and YDEGEE. This CDR3 spans 13 amino acids. V was clipped by 0 bases and J by 12 bases; unmatched bases: 4.

For the CDR3, the DNA is TGTGCCAGCAGTTTTAGCAGGGCTTCCTATGGCTACACCTTC. It translates to CASSFSRASYGYTF. The gene calls are TRBV27 and TRBJ1-2; tentatively, D is TRBD1 (5 bases). This CDR3 comprises 14 residues. V shed 3 bases and J shed 4 bases, with 12 bases lying between them. Germline CDR1 reads MNHEY; CDR2 reads SMNVEV (reference sequence).

In this sample, this clone turned up many times. The rearrangement joins TRBV10-1 to TRBJ1-6, with no clear D. CDR1 is WNHNN and CDR2 is SYGVQD in the germline V gene (reference sequence). The CDR3 runs to 12 residues. The CDR3 DNA sequence: TGCGAGAGGACGGGGAGTAATTCACCCCTCCACTTT. Its translation: CERTGSNSPLHF.

The V gene is TRBV7-2, the J gene TRBJ1-1; tentative D call: TRBD1 (6 bases). The V and J ends lost 5 bases and 8 bases respectively, with 12 bases between them. The CDR3 spans 12 residues. The V gene's germline CDR1 is SGHTA and CDR2 FQGNSA. In DNA form, the CDR3 reads TGTGCCAGCAGCCCTCACAGGGTCGAAGCTTTCTTT. Translation gives CASSPHRVEAFF.

V is TRBV7-2 and J is TRBJ2-7; no clear D. The CDR3 is 14 amino acids. Looked up from germline, CDR1 is SGHTA and CDR2 is FQGNSA. Trimming removed 5 bases at V and 7 bases at J, with 18 bases between. DNA for the CDR3: TGTGCCAGCAGCCCCTCCCCCTGGGCTGAGGAGCAGTACTTC. Translating it yields CASSPSPWAEEQYF.

The rearrangement joins TRBV19 to TRBJ1-1, with TRBD1 matching over 8 bases. Germline V gene data show CDR1 as LNHDA and CDR2 as SQIVND (reference sequence). This CDR3 is 15 amino acids long. V shed 2 bases, J shed 5 bases, and the junction held 7 bases outside the gene matches. The CDR3 sequence: CASSIPGQGWTEAFF. The CDR3 DNA reads TGTGCCAGTAGTATACCCGGACAGGGATGGACTGAAGCTTTCTTT.

The J gene is TRBJ2-7, the V gene TRBV5-1, with D maybe TRBD2 (6 bases). The CDR3 extends over 13 amino acids. Germline V gives CDR1 SGHRS, CDR2 YFSETQ. The ends were cut back, 1 base at V and 6 bases at J, with 11 bases in the middle. CDR3 bases: TGCGCCAGCAGCTTGAATGAGCGGGCCGAGCAGTACTTC. Its protein product is CASSLNERAEQYF.

The sample holds a few counts of this clone. The CDR3 DNA is TGTGCCAGCAGCTCCGGACTAGCGGGGTTGGGTAGGGAGCTGTTTTTT. This encodes CASSSGLAGLGRELFF. This sequence joins TRBV7-9 and TRBJ2-2; 12 nucleotides agree with TRBD2. The length of the CDR3 is 16 residues. With V trimmed by 4 bases and J by 9 bases, 9 bases remained unmatched. Germline values: CDR1 SEHNR, CDR2 FQNEAQ (reference sequence).

The V call is TRBV19, the J call TRBJ1-2; perhaps TRBD1 as D (5 bases). CDR3 length: 22 amino acids. V was clipped by 7 bases and J by 3 bases, with 39 bases between them. Germline lookup yields CDR1 LNHDA and CDR2 SQIVND (reference sequence). The CDR3 nucleotides read TGTGCCAGTACCCCCTACCATCGTCGCTCCATCGGATTCGACAGAGCCTACTATGGCTACACCTTC. Its protein product is CASTPYHRRSIGFDRAYYGYTF.

This chain joins TRBV11-2 and TRBJ1-1, with D uncertain. CDR1 and CDR2 (germline): SGHAT, FQNNGV. The V end lost 2 bases, the J end lost 7 bases, and 5 bases lay between the germline ends. The CDR3 is made up of 11 amino acids. The CDR3 loop is CASSLFVEAFF. In nucleotides, the CDR3 is TGTGCCAGCAGCTTATTCGTTGAAGCTTTCTTT.

V gene TRBV15 combines with J gene TRBJ1-2, with 8 bases aligning to TRBD1. Per germline, CDR1 LNHNV and CDR2 YYDKDF (reference sequence). The CDR3 loop spans 13 amino acids. V shed 5 bases, J shed 6 bases, and the junction held 5 bases outside the gene matches. This chain's CDR3 is CATSSGQGNGYTF. Here the CDR3 DNA reads TGTGCCACCAGCTCCGGACAGGGAAATGGCTACACCTTC.

This chain uses TRBV4-1 with TRBJ2-1; the match to TRBD1 covers 10 bases. CDR1 is MGHRA and CDR2 is YSYEKL in the germline V gene. CDR3 length: 15 residues. The V and J ends lost 2 bases and 5 bases, in that order; junction bases with no gene match: 3. The CDR3 loop is CASSQIGTGDNEQFF. For the CDR3, the DNA is TGCGCCAGCAGCCAAATAGGGACAGGGGACAATGAGCAGTTCTTC.

V is TRBV5-1 and J is TRBJ2-5; 10 bases match TRBD1. CDR1 SGHRS and CDR2 YFSETQ come from the germline V gene. V lost 3 bases to trimming and J lost 4 bases; unmatched junction nucleotides: 6. The CDR3 loop spans 15 amino acids. This CDR3 reads CASSSLTGGRETQYF. The CDR3 DNA is TGCGCCAGCAGCTCACTGACAGGGGGCCGAGAGACCCAGTACTTC.

A remark on this clone: This specimen includes other DNA sequences encoding the same CDR3. V and J are TRBV5-1 and TRBJ1-1, with D possibly matching TRBD1 (6 bases). V dropped 0 bases and J dropped 8 bases, with 11 bases sitting between them. This CDR3 region has 13 residues. Germline V CDR1 and CDR2: SGHRS, YFSETQ. CDR3 coding DNA: TGCGCCAGCAGCTTGGCCGGGGGGGCCGAAGCTTTCTTT. This gives the protein CASSLAGGAEAFF.

The chain uses TRBV18 and TRBJ1-3; 7 bases fit TRBD1. The germline V gene has CDR1 KGHSH and CDR2 LQKENI. The length of the CDR3 is 17 residues. V trimming: 4 bases; J trimming: 0 bases; junction bases outside the gene matches: 9. In nucleotides, the CDR3 is TGTGCCAGCTCACGATTAGGGACAGCCGCCTCTGGAAACACCATATATTTT. It codes for CASSRLGTAASGNTIYF.